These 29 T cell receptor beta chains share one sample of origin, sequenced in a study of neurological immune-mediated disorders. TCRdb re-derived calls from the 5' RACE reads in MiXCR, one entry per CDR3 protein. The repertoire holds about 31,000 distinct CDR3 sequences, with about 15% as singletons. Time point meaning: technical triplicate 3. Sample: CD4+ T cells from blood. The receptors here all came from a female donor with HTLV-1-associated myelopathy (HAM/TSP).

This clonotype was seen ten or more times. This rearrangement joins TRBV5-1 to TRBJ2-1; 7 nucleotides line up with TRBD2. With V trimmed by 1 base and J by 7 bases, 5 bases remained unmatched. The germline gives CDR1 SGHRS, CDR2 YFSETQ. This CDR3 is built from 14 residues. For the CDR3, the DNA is TGCGCCAGCAGCTTGTCCGGGGGGTTGAATGAGCAGTTCTTC. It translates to CASSLSGGLNEQFF.

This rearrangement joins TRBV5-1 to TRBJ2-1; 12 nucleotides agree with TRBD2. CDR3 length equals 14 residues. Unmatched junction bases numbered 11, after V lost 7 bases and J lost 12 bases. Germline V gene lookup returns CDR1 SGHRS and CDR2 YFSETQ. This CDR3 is CASPTSGSPEGQFF. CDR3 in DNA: TGCGCCAGCCCGACTAGCGGGAGTCCGGAGGGGCAGTTCTTC.

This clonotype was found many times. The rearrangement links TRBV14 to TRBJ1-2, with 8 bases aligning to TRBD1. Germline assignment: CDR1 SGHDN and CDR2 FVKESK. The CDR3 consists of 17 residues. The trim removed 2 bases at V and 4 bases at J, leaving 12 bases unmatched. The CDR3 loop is CASSQTLRPGTGYGYTF. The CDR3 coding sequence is TGTGCCAGCAGCCAAACCCTACGACCCGGGACAGGCTATGGCTACACCTTC.

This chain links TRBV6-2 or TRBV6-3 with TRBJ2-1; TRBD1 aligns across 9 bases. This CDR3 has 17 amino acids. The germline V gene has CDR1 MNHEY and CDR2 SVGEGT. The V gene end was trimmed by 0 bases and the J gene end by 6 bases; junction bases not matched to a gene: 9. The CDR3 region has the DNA TGTGCCAGCAGTTACTCGAAACAGGGGGCGAGCCTCAATGAGCAGTTCTTC. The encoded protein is CASSYSKQGASLNEQFF.

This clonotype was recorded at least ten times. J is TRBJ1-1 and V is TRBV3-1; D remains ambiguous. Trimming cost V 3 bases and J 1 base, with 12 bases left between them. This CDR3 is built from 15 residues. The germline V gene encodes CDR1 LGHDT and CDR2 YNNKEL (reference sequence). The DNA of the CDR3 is TGTGCCAGCAGCCAGACCAGAGGCAGGAACACTGAAGCTTTCTTT. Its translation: CASSQTRGRNTEAFF. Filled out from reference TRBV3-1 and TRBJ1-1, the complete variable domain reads DTAVSQTPKYLVTQMGNDKSIKCEQNLGHDTMYWYKQDSKKFLKIMFSYNNKELIINETVPNRFSPKSPDKAHLNLHINSLELGDSAVYFCASSQTRGRNTEAFFGQGTRLTVV.

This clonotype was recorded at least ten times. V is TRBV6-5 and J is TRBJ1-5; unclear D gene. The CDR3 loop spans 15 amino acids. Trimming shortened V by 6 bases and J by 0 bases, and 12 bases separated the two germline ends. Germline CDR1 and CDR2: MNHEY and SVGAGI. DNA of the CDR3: TGTGCCAGCAGCCCCTGGGGAGGTAGCAATCAGCCCCAGCATTTT. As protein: CASSPWGGSNQPQHF.

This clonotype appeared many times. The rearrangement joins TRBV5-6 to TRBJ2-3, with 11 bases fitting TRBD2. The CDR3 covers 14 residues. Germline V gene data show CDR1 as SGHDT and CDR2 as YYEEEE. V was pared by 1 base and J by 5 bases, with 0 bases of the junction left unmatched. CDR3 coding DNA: TGTGCCAGCAGCTTGCTAGCGGGAGGAGATACGCAGTATTTT. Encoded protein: CASSLLAGGDTQYF.

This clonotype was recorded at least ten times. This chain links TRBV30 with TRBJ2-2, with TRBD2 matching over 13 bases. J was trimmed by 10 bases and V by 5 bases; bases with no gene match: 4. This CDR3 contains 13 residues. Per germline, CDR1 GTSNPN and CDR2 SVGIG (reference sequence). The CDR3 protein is CAWGGLAGVELFF. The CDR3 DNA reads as TGTGCCTGGGGCGGACTAGCGGGAGTGGAGCTGTTTTTT.

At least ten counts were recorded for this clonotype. The CDR3 sequence is CASRPTGANTEAFF. The DNA for the CDR3 is TGTGCCAGCAGGCCTACAGGGGCGAACACTGAAGCTTTCTTT. J is TRBJ1-1 and V is TRBV12-3 or TRBV12-4, with 7 bases aligning to TRBD1. The CDR3 contains 14 residues. Germline trimming cut 6 bases from V and 1 base from J; bases unmatched to any gene: 5.

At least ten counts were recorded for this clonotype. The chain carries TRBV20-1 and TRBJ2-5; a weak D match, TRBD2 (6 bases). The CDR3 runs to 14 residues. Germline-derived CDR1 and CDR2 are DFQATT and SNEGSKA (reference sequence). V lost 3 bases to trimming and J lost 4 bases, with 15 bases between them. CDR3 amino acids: CSARAHGGLETQYF. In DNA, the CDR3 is TGCAGTGCTAGGGCCCACGGGGGTCTAGAGACCCAGTACTTC.

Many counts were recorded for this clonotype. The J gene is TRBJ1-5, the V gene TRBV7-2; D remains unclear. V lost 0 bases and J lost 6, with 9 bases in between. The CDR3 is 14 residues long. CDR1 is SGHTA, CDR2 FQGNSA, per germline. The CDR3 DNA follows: TGTGCCAGCAGCTTAGCAGTTTTTAGTCAGCCCCAGCATTTT. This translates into CASSLAVFSQPQHF.

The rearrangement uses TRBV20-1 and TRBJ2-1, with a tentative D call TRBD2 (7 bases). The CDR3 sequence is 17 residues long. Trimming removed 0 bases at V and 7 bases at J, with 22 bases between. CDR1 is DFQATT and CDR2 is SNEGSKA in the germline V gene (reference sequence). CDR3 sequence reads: CSARDQPSLGGGNEQFF. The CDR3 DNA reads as TGCAGTGCTAGAGATCAGCCTAGTTTAGGGGGGGGGAATGAGCAGTTCTTC.

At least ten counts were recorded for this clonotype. CDR3 sequence: CASSPTSTGPTDTQYF. DNA of the CDR3: TGCGCCAGCAGCCCTACTAGTACTGGCCCCACAGATACGCAGTATTTT. The chain recombines TRBV5-1 with TRBJ2-3, with a tentative D call TRBD2 (5 bases). Deletions cut 4 bases from V and 2 bases from J, with 17 bases between. The CDR3 is 16 amino acids. CDR1 is SGHRS, CDR2 YFSETQ, per germline.

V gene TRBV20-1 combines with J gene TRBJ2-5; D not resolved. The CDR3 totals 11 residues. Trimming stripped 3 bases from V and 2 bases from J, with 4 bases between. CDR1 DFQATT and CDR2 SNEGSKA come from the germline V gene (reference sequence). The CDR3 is CSARPQETQYF. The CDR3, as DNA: TGCAGTGCTAGGCCGCAAGAGACCCAGTACTTC.

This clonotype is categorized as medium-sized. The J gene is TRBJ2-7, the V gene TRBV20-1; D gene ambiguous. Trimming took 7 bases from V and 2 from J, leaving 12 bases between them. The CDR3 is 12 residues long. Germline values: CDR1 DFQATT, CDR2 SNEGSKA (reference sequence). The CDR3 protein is CSVNGPTYEQYF. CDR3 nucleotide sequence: TGCAGTGTTAATGGACCAACCTACGAGCAGTACTTC.

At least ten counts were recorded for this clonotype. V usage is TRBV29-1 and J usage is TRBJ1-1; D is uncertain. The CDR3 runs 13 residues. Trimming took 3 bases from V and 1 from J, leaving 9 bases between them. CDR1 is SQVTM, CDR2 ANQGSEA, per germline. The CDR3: CSVDSVANTEAFF. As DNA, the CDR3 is TGCAGCGTTGATAGCGTAGCGAACACTGAAGCTTTCTTT.

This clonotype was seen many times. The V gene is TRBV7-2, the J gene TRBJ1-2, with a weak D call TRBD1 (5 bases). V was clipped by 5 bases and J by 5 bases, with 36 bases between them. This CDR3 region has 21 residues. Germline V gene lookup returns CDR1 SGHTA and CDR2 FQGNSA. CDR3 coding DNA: TGTGCCAGCAGCCCACGGGTCACGTTTCCGGCACTCACAGGTTCGGGATATGGCTACACCTTC. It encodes CASSPRVTFPALTGSGYGYTF.

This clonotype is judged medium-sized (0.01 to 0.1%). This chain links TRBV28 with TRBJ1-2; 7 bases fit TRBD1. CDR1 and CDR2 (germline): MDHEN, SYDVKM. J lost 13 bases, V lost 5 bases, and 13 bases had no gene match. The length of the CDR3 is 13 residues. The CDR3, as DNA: TGTGCCAGCAGTACTCGGACAGGTGTTTCCCTCACCTTC. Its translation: CASSTRTGVSLTF.

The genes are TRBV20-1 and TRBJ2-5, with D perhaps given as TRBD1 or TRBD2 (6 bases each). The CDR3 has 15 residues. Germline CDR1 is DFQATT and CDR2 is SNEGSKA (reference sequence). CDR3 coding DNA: TGCAGCGCAAACCACCCCCGGGGGCGCGATGAGACCCAGTACTTC. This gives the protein CSANHPRGRDETQYF.

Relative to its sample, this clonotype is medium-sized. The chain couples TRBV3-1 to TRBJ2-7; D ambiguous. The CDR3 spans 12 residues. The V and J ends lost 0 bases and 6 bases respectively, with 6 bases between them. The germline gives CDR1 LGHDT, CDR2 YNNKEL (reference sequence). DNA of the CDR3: TGTGCCAGCAGCCAAGATTTTGGCGAGCAGTACTTC. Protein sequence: CASSQDFGEQYF.

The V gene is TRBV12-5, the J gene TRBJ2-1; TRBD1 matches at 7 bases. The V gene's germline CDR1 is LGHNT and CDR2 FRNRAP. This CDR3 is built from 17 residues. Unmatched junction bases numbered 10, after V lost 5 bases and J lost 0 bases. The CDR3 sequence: CASGTTRQGGSYNEQFF. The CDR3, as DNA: TGTGCTAGTGGTACCACCCGACAGGGTGGCTCCTACAATGAGCAGTTCTTC.

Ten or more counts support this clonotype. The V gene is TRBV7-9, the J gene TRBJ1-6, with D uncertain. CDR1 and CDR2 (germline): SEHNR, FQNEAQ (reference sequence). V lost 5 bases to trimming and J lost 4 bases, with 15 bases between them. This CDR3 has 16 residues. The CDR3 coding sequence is TGTGCCAGCAGCCACGGGCCGACACTTTATAATTCACCCCTCCACTTT. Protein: CASSHGPTLYNSPLHF.

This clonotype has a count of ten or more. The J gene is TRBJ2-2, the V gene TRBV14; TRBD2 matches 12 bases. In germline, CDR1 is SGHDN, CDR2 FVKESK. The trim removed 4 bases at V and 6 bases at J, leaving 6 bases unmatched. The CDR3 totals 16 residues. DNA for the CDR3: TGTGCCAGCAGCCGGCTAGCGGGAGGGCCGGCCGGGGAGCTGTTTTTT. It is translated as CASSRLAGGPAGELFF.

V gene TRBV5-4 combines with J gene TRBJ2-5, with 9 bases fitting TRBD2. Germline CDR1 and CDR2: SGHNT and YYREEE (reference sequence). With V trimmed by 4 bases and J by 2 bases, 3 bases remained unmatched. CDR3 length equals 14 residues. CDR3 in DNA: TGTGCCAGCAGCAGCGGGGGGCAACAAGAGACCCAGTACTTC. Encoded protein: CASSSGGQQETQYF.

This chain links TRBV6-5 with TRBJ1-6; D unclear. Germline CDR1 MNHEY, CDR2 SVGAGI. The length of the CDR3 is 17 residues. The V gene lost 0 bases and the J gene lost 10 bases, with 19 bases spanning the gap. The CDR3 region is CASSYSIGLRSTSPLHF. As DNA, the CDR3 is TGTGCCAGCAGTTACTCGATCGGCCTCAGGTCCACATCACCCCTCCACTTT.

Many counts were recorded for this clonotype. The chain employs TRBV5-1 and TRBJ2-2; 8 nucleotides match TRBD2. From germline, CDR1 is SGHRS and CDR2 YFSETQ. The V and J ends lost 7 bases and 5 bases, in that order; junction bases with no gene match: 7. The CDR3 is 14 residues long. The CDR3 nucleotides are TGCGCCAGCCGGGAGGGAATTCGGACCGGGGAGCTGTTTTTT. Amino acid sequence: CASREGIRTGELFF.

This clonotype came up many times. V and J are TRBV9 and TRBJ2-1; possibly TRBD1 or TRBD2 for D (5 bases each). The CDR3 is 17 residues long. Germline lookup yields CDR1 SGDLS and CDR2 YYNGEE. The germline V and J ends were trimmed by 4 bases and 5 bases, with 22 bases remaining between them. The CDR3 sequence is CASSSPMGVRDNNEQFF. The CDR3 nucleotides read TGTGCCAGCAGCTCACCAATGGGGGTAAGGGATAACAATGAGCAGTTCTTC. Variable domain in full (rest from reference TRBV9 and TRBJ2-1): DSGVTQTPKHLITATGQRVTLRCSPRSGDLSVYWYQQSLDQGLQFLIQYYNGEERAKGNILERFSAQQFPDLHSELNLSSLELGDSALYFCASSSPMGVRDNNEQFFGPGTRLTVL.

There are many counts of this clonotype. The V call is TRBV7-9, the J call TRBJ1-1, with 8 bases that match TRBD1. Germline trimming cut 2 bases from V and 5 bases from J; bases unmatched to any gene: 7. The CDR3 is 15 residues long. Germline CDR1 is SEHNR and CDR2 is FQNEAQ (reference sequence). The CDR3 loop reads CASSLRGRGLTEAFF. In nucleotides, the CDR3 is TGTGCCAGCAGCTTAAGAGGCAGGGGGCTAACTGAAGCTTTCTTT. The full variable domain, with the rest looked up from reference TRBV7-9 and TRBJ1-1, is DTGVSQNPRHKITKRGQNVTFRCDPISEHNRLYWYRQTLGQGPEFLTYFQNEAQLEKSRLLSDRFSAERPKGSFSTLEIQRTEQGDSAMYLCASSLRGRGLTEAFFGQGTRLTVV.

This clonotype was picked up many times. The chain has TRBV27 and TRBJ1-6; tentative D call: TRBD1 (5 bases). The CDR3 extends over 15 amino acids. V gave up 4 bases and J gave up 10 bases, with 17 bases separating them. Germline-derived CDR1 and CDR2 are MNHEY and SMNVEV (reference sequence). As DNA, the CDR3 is TGTGCCAGCAGTTCCCTGGTCCTGTGGGGGTCACCCCTCCACTTT. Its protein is CASSSLVLWGSPLHF.